The 18 T cell receptor beta chains below come from one sample, sequenced in a study of CD8 T cells in ankylosing spondylitis. TCRdb independently ran MiXCR on the 5' RACE reads; one entry per CDR3 protein. The sample consists of roughly 17,000 distinct CDR3 sequences, 8% to 10% of them appearing once. Sequenced material: blood. Receptors were obtained from a male donor with ankylosing spondylitis or in good health (not recorded which).

On this clonotype: The germline gene is not matched at one end of the junction; a read error may be the cause. V usage is TRBV7-7 and J usage is TRBJ2-1; 10 bases match TRBD2. Germline loops: CDR1 SSHAT, CDR2 FNYEAQ (reference sequence). The CDR3 has 15 residues. The CDR3 spells CASSILAGANNEQFF. The CDR3 region has the DNA TGTGCTAGCAGCATTCTAGCGGGGGCTAACAATGAGCAGTTCTTC.

This clonotype occurred a few times. The chain carries TRBV20-1 and TRBJ2-3; D may be TRBD2 (7 bases). The CDR3 covers 15 residues. Germline values: CDR1 DFQATT, CDR2 SNEGSKA (reference sequence). V gave up 3 bases and J gave up 4 bases, with 17 bases separating them. CDR3 in DNA: TGCAGTGCTAGCCGCCGGCAGGGGAGGGCAGATACGCAGTATTTT. It specifies CSASRRQGRADTQYF.

This clonotype has only a few counts. This chain joins TRBV12-3 or TRBV12-4 and TRBJ2-2; 8 bases agree with TRBD1. CDR3 length: 14 residues. Germline trimming cut 6 bases from V and 4 bases from J; bases unmatched to any gene: 4. CDR3: CASRGTGRTGELFF. The CDR3 DNA follows: TGTGCCAGCAGGGGGACAGGTCGCACCGGGGAGCTGTTTTTT.

There are a few counts of this clonotype. The chain recombines TRBV29-1 with TRBJ2-5, with D perhaps being TRBD1 or TRBD2 (6 bases each). Per germline, CDR1 SQVTM and CDR2 ANQGSEA. The germline V and J ends were trimmed by 3 bases and 8 bases, with 10 bases remaining between them. The CDR3 has 11 amino acids. The CDR3 is CSVEWGATQYF. The CDR3 DNA is TGCAGCGTTGAGTGGGGGGCAACCCAGTACTTC.

This clonotype ranks as medium-sized (0.01 to 0.1%). V usage is TRBV12-3 or TRBV12-4 and J usage is TRBJ2-7; no clear D gene. V shed 1 base and J shed 3 bases, with 4 bases lying between them. CDR3 length: 12 amino acids. The CDR3 DNA sequence: TGTGCCAGCAGTTTAGAATACTACGAGCAGTACTTC. As protein: CASSLEYYEQYF.

This clonotype has at least ten counts. V usage is TRBV5-1 and J usage is TRBJ2-2, with D perhaps being TRBD1 or TRBD2 (6 bases each). CDR1 and CDR2 from the germline V gene are SGHRS and YFSETQ. Trimming stripped 3 bases from V and 4 bases from J, with 13 bases between. The CDR3 sequence is 15 residues long. The CDR3 sequence: CASSYLKGGTGELFF. The CDR3 coding sequence is TGCGCCAGCAGCTATCTCAAGGGGGGCACCGGGGAGCTGTTTTTT.

This clonotype appeared a few times. This chain joins TRBV6-9 and TRBJ2-7; TRBD1 or TRBD2 may be the D gene (5 bases each). Trimming removed 6 bases at V and 0 bases at J, with 21 bases between. Germline V gene data show CDR1 as MNHGY and CDR2 as SVAAGI. The CDR3 runs 17 residues. The CDR3, as DNA: TGTGCCAGCAGCCCACGGGACCCAAAGACCAGCTCCTACGAGCAGTACGTC. Protein sequence: CASSPRDPKTSSYEQYV.

CDR3 sequence reads: CASSKAAQPGTGEAFF. In DNA form, the CDR3 reads TGTGCCAGCAGCAAAGCGGCGCAGCCGGGCACTGGTGAAGCTTTCTTT. This sequence joins TRBV21-1 and TRBJ1-1. TRBV21-1 is annotated as a pseudogene. The CDR3 is 16 residues long.

This chain links TRBV12-3 or TRBV12-4 with TRBJ1-5; D is unclear. Trimming removed 6 bases from V and 0 bases from J, with 9 bases in between. The CDR3 length is 14 residues. This CDR3 is CASSLTHSNQPQHF. In nucleotides, the CDR3 is TGTGCCAGCAGCCTGACCCATAGCAATCAGCCCCAGCATTTT.

This clonotype has a count of ten or more. The rearrangement joins TRBV18 to TRBJ2-7; D uncertain. V was pared by 3 bases and J by 6 bases, with 12 bases between. In germline, CDR1 is KGHSH, CDR2 LQKENI. The CDR3 covers 13 residues. The DNA for the CDR3 is TGTGCCAGCTCACCCTTCGCGGACGGCGAGCAGTACGTC. Its translation is CASSPFADGEQYV.

In its sample, this clonotype was seen a few times. CDR3 sequence: CASSFLAGTGELFF. The CDR3 DNA reads as TGTGCCAGCAGTTTTTTAGCGGGGACCGGGGAGCTGTTTTTT. This rearrangement joins TRBV12-3 or TRBV12-4 to TRBJ2-2; 8 bases fit TRBD2. The ends lost 3 bases at V and 5 bases at J; junction bases unmatched: 2. The length of the CDR3 is 14 residues.

The CDR3 region is CASSLRGDTGELFF. The CDR3 DNA is TGCGCCAGCAGCTTGAGAGGGGACACCGGGGAGCTGTTTTTT. The chain couples TRBV5-1 to TRBJ2-2; either TRBD1 or TRBD2 may fit D (5 bases each). V lost 1 base, J lost 3 bases, and 7 bases lay in between. CDR1 SGHRS and CDR2 YFSETQ come from the germline V gene. The CDR3 sequence is 14 residues long. The full variable domain, in which reference TRBV5-1 and TRBJ2-2 provide the parts outside the CDR3, is KAGVTQTPRYLIKTRGQQVTLSCSPISGHRSVSWYQQTPGQGLQFLFEYFSETQRNKGNFPGRFSGRQFSNSRSEMNVSTLELGDSALYLCASSLRGDTGELFFGEGSRLTVL.

This clonotype is medium-sized within its sample. The chain joins TRBV12-3 or TRBV12-4 to TRBJ2-3; the D call may be TRBD1 or TRBD2 (5 bases each). The length of the CDR3 is 15 residues. The V end lost 4 bases, the J end lost 1 base, and 12 bases lay between the germline ends. CDR3 sequence reads: CASSSYRDRTDTQYF. The CDR3 DNA is TGTGCCAGCAGTTCCTATCGGGACCGCACAGATACGCAGTATTTT.

This clonotype was counted many times. The chain employs TRBV5-1 and TRBJ2-4; TRBD1 matches at 8 bases. Germline CDR1 and CDR2: SGHRS and YFSETQ. This CDR3 region has 16 residues. V was clipped by 4 bases and J by 0 bases; unmatched bases: 6. This CDR3 is CASSTGQAVAKNIQYF. The CDR3 DNA reads as TGCGCCAGCAGCACGGGACAGGCCGTAGCCAAAAACATTCAGTACTTC.

This clonotype was picked up a small number of times. The chain has TRBV20-1 and TRBJ2-5, with TRBD2 identical over 13 bases. V was pared by 6 bases and J by 6 bases, with 7 bases of the junction left unmatched. The CDR3 is made up of 14 amino acids. Germline loops: CDR1 DFQATT, CDR2 SNEGSKA (reference sequence). CDR3 bases: TGCAGTGCGCGGACTAGCGGGAGCACTAAGACCCAGTACTTC. Its protein is CSARTSGSTKTQYF.

The chain uses TRBV6-2 or TRBV6-3 and TRBJ1-5; perhaps TRBD1 as D (5 bases). Trimming stripped 8 bases from V and 6 bases from J, with 17 bases between. CDR3 length: 14 amino acids. The germline gives CDR1 MNHEY, CDR2 SVGEGT. CDR3 amino acids: CASRDSFWRQPQHF. DNA for the CDR3: TGTGCCAGCCGTGACAGTTTTTGGCGTCAGCCCCAGCATTTT.

There are many counts of this clonotype. V and J are TRBV12-3 or TRBV12-4 and TRBJ2-1; 7 nucleotides match TRBD2. Trimming took 3 bases from V and 8 from J; bases not matched to a gene: 7. The CDR3 has 14 amino acids. The CDR3 DNA reads as TGTGCCAGCAGTTTGGGCGGGAGAAGGTATGAGCAGTTCTTC. Its protein is CASSLGGRRYEQFF.

The chain uses TRBV20-1 and TRBJ2-1; TRBD2 matches at 10 bases. CDR3 length: 12 residues. Losses at the gene ends were 7 bases for V and 6 bases for J; bases not matched to a gene: 3. CDR1 is DFQATT, CDR2 SNEGSKA, per germline (reference sequence). CDR3 DNA: TGCAGTGTAAAGCGGGGGGGCAATGAGCAGTTCTTC. Its protein product is CSVKRGGNEQFF.